Reported below is one T cell receptor beta chain. What it binds is not known. The entry originates in a study of cytomegalovirus exposure and HLA in healthy donors. Study observations and caveats: Cytomegalovirus association was listed for about 170 TCR beta chains. Using the classifier, cytomegalovirus status was reportedly diagnosed with high specificity and sensitivity.

TCRdb keeps only in-frame clones here, not all; method: immunoSEQ multiplex PCR. The table records more than 300,000 clones, 86% of them present only once. An approximately 120-subject validation cohort, separate from the approximately 610-subject first cohort, supplied the donors. The length of the CDR3 is 11 residues. CDR1 and CDR2 from the germline V gene are DFQATT and SNEGSKA (reference sequence). Sequenced input: PBMCs. This TCR came from a woman younger than 30 in good health and CMV-seronegative. This rearrangement joins TRBV20-1 to TRBJ1-2; a possible D gene is TRBD1 (5 bases). As DNA, the CDR3 is TGCAGGGGGGTTAGCGGGGATGGCTACACCTTC. Amino acids: CRGVSGDGYTF.